This T cell receptor (beta chain) is from a study of cytomegalovirus exposure and HLA in healthy donors (dated by TCRdb to about 2017). Background on the whole study: In an earlier analysis of several hundred of the donors, about 270 Gb of sequence data and 90 million to 130 million unique TCR beta sequences from 180 million or so T cells were reported. Around 320 gigabases of sequencing data and 70 million to 85 million unique TCR sequences were included in an early release covering around 600 HLA-typed donors. The genetic ancestry cluster associated with self-reported Caucasian donors included around four fifths of the roughly 380 genotyped donors. The study aimed to test whether cataloging public T cell receptors could reveal signatures of past pathogen exposure. The T cell repertoires of around 670 subjects were profiled by immunosequencing and related to cytomegalovirus serostatus. Along with the approximately 700-subject first cohort, a separate validation cohort of some 130 different subjects was used. The study combined high-throughput TCR immunosequencing, statistical association of individual TCRs with disease status, and machine learning to predict cytomegalovirus infection status. A later analysis re-examined previously published TCR beta repertoires from roughly 720 donors and added high-resolution HLA genotyping to investigate patterns of TCR occurrence. In the later analysis, no new phenotypic data were used to find candidate immune exposures; instead, reliance was placed on TCR beta sequences and their occurrence across donors. To decide whether each TCR beta V gene segment behaved as functional or pseudogenic, an earlier analysis of over 500 of the donors relied on high-throughput TCR beta sequencing. Donor age, sex, ethnicity and CMV serostatus were compiled together with the repertoire data. In a later genetic analysis, genome-wide SNP genotypes for 398 of the 666 donors were used, and that subset was treated as a discovery cohort. Every discovery cohort repertoire had been produced on one sequencing platform. Class I and class II HLA loci were covered by the typing at four-digit resolution. The number of typed donors differed by locus: roughly 629-640 for A, B, C, DRB1 and DQB1; 500 to 550 for DQA1; 606 for DPA1; and around 490 for DPB1. Roughly five DR-DQ haplotypes were treated as single units for association and clustering because of strong linkage in the cohort. Among under 450 genotyped donors of the cohort, an average of approximately 240,000 unique TCR beta nucleotide sequences were sequenced per donor, around 18% of them non-productive.

The library relied on the immunoSEQ multiplex PCR assay. A mixture of 60 forward primers for TCR Vbeta segments and 13 reverse primers for TCR Jbeta segments was used in the multiplex PCR. The CDR3 region of rearranged TCR beta genes was amplified from genomic DNA with a multiplex PCR assay. The amplified TCR beta libraries were sequenced on the Illumina HiSeq System as 87-base-pair reads. As for the authors' bioinformatics: In a later analysis, around 80 million unique TCR beta chains were counted across the approximately 640 repertoires, and roughly 11 million of these chains were shared by at least two donors. Raw reads were error-corrected and collapsed into unique sequences by a nearest-neighbor algorithm in which closely related sequences were merged to remove PCR and sequencing errors. V, D and J gene segments were assigned by aligning CDR3 sequences to IMGT reference sequences. For a sequence to be retained, at least a six-nucleotide match to both a V gene segment and a J gene segment was required. A rearrangement counted as productive if the CDR3 had no stop codons and remained in frame with V and J, and every other rearrangement counted as non-productive. Following IMGT convention, CDR3 was defined as the stretch from the second conserved V-encoded cysteine to the conserved J-encoded phenylalanine. In an earlier analysis of more than 550 of the donors, sequences lacking an unambiguous match to a single V gene segment were excluded. An earlier analysis of 587 of the donors classified V segments as functional when productive rearrangements were above 56.7% and as segregating when the standard deviation between donors was above 5%. A statistical classification framework was developed to diagnose cytomegalovirus status using the catalog of TCR beta chain sequences. In a later analysis, V and J genes were assigned by comparing TCR nucleotide sequences against IMGT/GENE-DB human TR gene sequences. A later analysis assigned CDR3 sequences and most-parsimonious VDJ recombination scenarios with the TCRdist pipeline. In a later analysis, every TCR beta chain was defined by the combination of its CDR3 amino acid sequence and its V-gene family, and reads without a unique V-gene family were dropped. As a way to deal with suspected cross-contamination and a sequencing artifact, a later analysis dropped more than 500 nucleotide sequences that were highly shared and had low generation probability. In a later analysis, a clonal expansion index for each public chain was calculated from normalized within-repertoire ranks of inferred template counts. In a later analysis, generation probabilities were computed with a VDJ recombination model fitted to out-of-frame rearrangements, and the resulting probabilities were checked against IGoR. Hypergeometric tests were used in a later analysis to score TCR-TCR, TCR-HLA and TCR-CMV co-occurrence, with a repertoire-size bias correction applied to the TCR pairs. To estimate false discovery rates, a later analysis permuted the HLA or CMV assignments 20 times. In a later analysis, co-occurring TCRs were grouped using DBSCAN, with TCRdist sequence similarity added in when clustering inside HLA-allele-positive subsets. For co-occurrence clustering, repertoires with fewer than 30,000 or more than 120,000 public chains were excluded, along with roughly five repertoires with anomalous nucleotide sharing. As stored in TCRdb, this immuneACCESS dataset retains in-frame rearrangements with V and J assigned. A fraction of the clones does not appear; measured against another copy, unresolved V genes explain less than half of the discrepancy, and the remainder lacks a known reason. The DNA was the basis for D and trimming; V, J and clone size are from that table. In this sample the table shows over 130,000 clones, roughly 83% of which occur a single time. The top ten clones comprise 3.5% of the sample.

Study-wide findings and limitations: HLA typing was unavailable for some donors at each locus, so association tests used only the typed subset. In an earlier analysis of 587 of the donors, most TCR beta V segments appeared in productive rearrangements about 87% or about 30% of the time, broadly matching IMGT annotations. Presence/absence analyses assumed roughly uniform sequencing depth across donors, an assumption that may not hold. According to a later genetic analysis, donors in an Asian-associated ancestry cluster had fewer N-insertions in productive TCRs than the roughly 660-donor mean. The authors suggested that the approach could potentially be generalized to other disease states and immunological phenotypes. In a later analysis, the rate of TCR association differed among HLA loci, with DRB1 alleles having the most associated TCRs and HLA-C alleles having the fewest. Because counts were too low, 15 to 20 rarely observed V segments, including chromosome 9 orphons, were excluded from the earlier analysis of around 640 of the donors. A group of highly shared sequence variants was considered likely to be a technical artifact of the sequencing pipeline. In vitro tests confirmed that a few of the cytomegalovirus-associated TCR beta chains recognize cytomegalovirus antigens. The study gave a list of about 170 TCR beta chains associated with cytomegalovirus. Correlated functional status among segregating V segments might be attributable to linkage disequilibrium, but an unknown experimental factor could not be ruled out. A later analysis found that HLA-associated TCR beta chains were more clonally expanded and had lower generation probabilities than equally common non-associated chains. In both the original and validation cohorts, the classifier was reported to diagnose cytomegalovirus status with high specificity and sensitivity. Only TCR beta chains were sequenced in this cohort, and the absence of alpha or paired-chain data limited detectable features. The only immune exposure information available for the cohort was CMV serostatus. Some IMGT-functional V segments, including TRBV6-2 and TRBV6-3, could not be distinguished by the 87-base-pair reads and were therefore excluded. Specific HLA alleles were associated with about 17,000 TCR beta sequences at a false discovery rate of 0.05 in a later analysis. Assigning TCR associations to individual alleles was difficult when HLA alleles, especially DR and DQ, strongly co-occurred. Most CMV-associated TCR beta chains appeared to be HLA-restricted in a later analysis, and the HLA associations seemed to be driven largely by CMV exposure. In a later analysis, several top co-occurrence clusters were reported to appear linked to parvovirus B19, influenza, CMV and Epstein-Barr virus. A further reported finding was that TCR beta sequences accurately predicted the HLA-A and HLA-B alleles for most subjects in the first cohort. A later genetic analysis associated a missense DCLRE1C variant with V-gene and J-gene trimming of TCR beta chains, and an independent cohort replicated the association. Across donors, most TCR sequences were observed very rarely, whereas some public TCRs were present in many individuals.

Germline trimming amounts to 4 bases on V and 4 bases on J, with 11 as the count of junction bases outside the gene matches. For CDR1 and CDR2, the germline V gene lists SGHRS and YFSETQ. The CDR3 has 16 amino acids, counting the end cysteine and phenylalanine. The kept DNA is CDR3 alone, 48 bases in frame from the first base. The cohort was made up of roughly 670 healthy bone marrow donors. All cohort members were sampled while nominally healthy, although unrecorded immune exposures were likely present. CMV serostatus was positive for about 270 and negative for about 55% of the roughly 670 cohort members, and was not recorded for this donor. A peripheral blood sample was collected from each donor, and TCR beta sequencing was performed on peripheral blood mononuclear cells. Genomic DNA was extracted from the blood cell samples with the Qiagen DNeasy Blood Extraction Kit. About this clone itself: The antigen it binds to is not known. Base qualities are not at hand, and no much larger clone is one base apart.

The specimen was PBMCs. The sequence was obtained from a human donor in good health. The rearrangement joined TRBV5-1 to TRBJ2-1, and 7 junction bases match TRBD1. This receptor has the CDR3 CASSTRRDSQYNEQFF. The DNA sequence follows: TGCGCCAGCAGCACTCGCCGGGACAGTCAGTACAATGAGCAGTTCTTC.